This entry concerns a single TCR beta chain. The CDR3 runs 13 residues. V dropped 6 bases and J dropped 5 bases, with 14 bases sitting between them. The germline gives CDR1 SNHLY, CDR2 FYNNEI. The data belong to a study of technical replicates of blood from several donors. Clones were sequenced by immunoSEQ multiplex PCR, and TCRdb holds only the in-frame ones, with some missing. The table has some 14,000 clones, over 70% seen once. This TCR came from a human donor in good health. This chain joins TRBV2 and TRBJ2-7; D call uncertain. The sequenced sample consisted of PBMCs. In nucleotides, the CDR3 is TGTGCCAGCAGGCGCCGGTCCCCGGACGAGCAGTACTTC. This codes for CASRRRSPDEQYF.